The 30 T cell receptor beta chains presented below share a single source sample, sequenced in a study of blood T cells in healthy people across ages. Sample-barcoded 5' priming and a J-beta primer mix drove a second PCR of 7 to 11 cycles. Each CDR3 protein gets one entry after TCRdb re-called the 5' RACE reads with MiXCR. The repertoire consists of 540,000 or so distinct CDR3 sequences, with 24% occurring once and the leading ten covering less than 9%. This sample also appeared in a second study, on T cells of mothers and their children.

Sequencing was performed on blood. These receptors all come from a boy between 10 and 17 years old in good health.

This clonotype was recorded many times. The chain has TRBV9 and TRBJ2-5; D is ambiguous. Germline lookup yields CDR1 SGDLS and CDR2 YYNGEE. The V end lost 2 bases, the J end lost 1 base, and 6 bases lay between the germline ends. CDR3 length: 13 residues. CDR3 bases: TGTGCCAGCAGCGTCGATACCCAAGAGACCCAGTACTTC. Amino acid sequence: CASSVDTQETQYF. Variable domain in full (rest from reference TRBV9 and TRBJ2-5): DSGVTQTPKHLITATGQRVTLRCSPRSGDLSVYWYQQSLDQGLQFLIQYYNGEERAKGNILERFSAQQFPDLHSELNLSSLELGDSALYFCASSVDTQETQYFGPGTRLLVL.

The chain joins TRBV30 to TRBJ1-3; no clear D gene. The germline gives CDR1 GTSNPN, CDR2 SVGIG (reference sequence). This CDR3 region has 12 residues. V was trimmed by 2 bases and J by 9 bases, leaving 11 bases between them. CDR3 in amino acids: CAWSLTRSTIYF. The DNA of the CDR3 is TGTGCCTGGAGTTTAACACGGAGCACCATATATTTT.

The V and J genes are TRBV19 and TRBJ2-2, with 10 bases fitting TRBD1. The CDR3 totals 16 residues. Germline assignment: CDR1 LNHDA and CDR2 SQIVND (reference sequence). V lost 7 bases to trimming and J lost 4 bases; unmatched junction nucleotides: 9. The CDR3 nucleotides read TGTGCCAGTATGCCCTTGACAGGGGGCCTCACCGGGGAGCTGTTTTTT. Its protein product is CASMPLTGGLTGELFF.

This chain uses TRBV3-1 with TRBJ2-5; 9 positions agree with TRBD2. The CDR3 has 18 residues. Germline V CDR1 and CDR2: LGHDT, YNNKEL (reference sequence). The V and J ends lost 0 bases and 5 bases, in that order; junction bases with no gene match: 13. CDR3 in amino acids: CASSQDDWRGGPWETQYF. CDR3 DNA: TGTGCCAGCAGCCAAGATGATTGGCGGGGGGGCCCTTGGGAGACCCAGTACTTC.

In its sample, this clonotype was seen once. The V gene is TRBV20-1, the J gene TRBJ2-3; 16 bases are a match to TRBD2. V was clipped by 8 bases and J by 0 bases; unmatched bases: 11. The CDR3 has 18 amino acids. Germline V CDR1 and CDR2: DFQATT, SNEGSKA (reference sequence). CDR3 sequence reads: CSPSSPGLAGGSTDTQYF. The CDR3 nucleotides read TGCAGTCCCTCTTCACCGGGACTAGCGGGGGGGAGCACAGATACGCAGTATTTT.

The chain combines TRBV7-8 with TRBJ2-7; 7 bases agree with TRBD2. The CDR3 runs to 12 residues. Unmatched junction bases numbered 11, after V lost 11 bases and J lost 7 bases. CDR1 and CDR2 from the germline V gene are SGHVS and FQNEAQ. CDR3 amino acids: CASWGGGPEQYF. Here the CDR3 DNA reads TGTGCCTCCTGGGGGGGTGGCCCGGAGCAGTACTTC.

This rearrangement joins TRBV5-1 to TRBJ2-7; 8 bases agree with TRBD2. The length of the CDR3 is 16 residues. Trimming took 1 base from V and 2 from J; bases not matched to a gene: 8. Germline CDR1 reads SGHRS; CDR2 reads YFSETQ. CDR3 region: CASSLKGAGAPYEQYF. The DNA for the CDR3 is TGCGCCAGCAGCTTGAAGGGAGCGGGGGCACCCTACGAGCAGTACTTC.

The chain links TRBV11-2 to TRBJ2-1, with D possibly being TRBD2 (5 bases). Germline V gene lookup returns CDR1 SGHAT and CDR2 FQNNGV. This CDR3 has 14 residues. V was cut by 5 bases and J by 8 bases, with 16 bases left in between. CDR3 sequence: CASSLRVGNHEQFF. CDR3 in DNA: TGTGCCAGCAGCCTCCGGGTCGGGAATCATGAGCAGTTCTTC.

Concerning this clonotype: The junction shows a germline mismatch at one end, possibly a read error. The V gene is TRBV20-1, the J gene TRBJ2-4, with D unresolved. The CDR3 has 15 residues. Germline-derived CDR1 and CDR2 are DFQATT and SNEGSKA (reference sequence). The CDR3 nucleotides are TGCAATGCTGGACCCCAGACCCTAGCCAAAAACATTCAGTACTTC. Encoded protein: CNAGPQTLAKNIQYF.

This clonotype has only a few counts. The rearrangement links TRBV28 to TRBJ1-5; D uncertain. There are 13 residues in the CDR3. V was clipped by 6 bases and J by 3 bases, with 9 bases between them. Germline V gene data show CDR1 as MDHEN and CDR2 as SYDVKM. The CDR3: CASRNRVNQPQHF. The CDR3, as DNA: TGTGCCAGCAGGAACAGAGTCAATCAGCCCCAGCATTTT.

A word on this clonotype: At one of its ends the junction is not consistent with the germline gene, which may arise from a read error. The chain recombines TRBV7-9 with TRBJ2-7; TRBD2 agrees at 9 bases. CDR1 and CDR2 from the germline V gene are SEHNR and FQNEAQ (reference sequence). This CDR3 contains 14 residues. The CDR3 sequence: CASSRAGGTYEQHF. CDR3 sequence (DNA): TGTGCCAGCAGCCGAGCGGGGGGTACCTACGAGCAGCACTTC.

The genes are TRBV29-1 and TRBJ2-2; either TRBD1 or TRBD2 may supply D (5 bases each). V was trimmed by 7 bases and J by 2 bases, leaving 20 bases between them. The CDR3 extends over 16 amino acids. Germline V gene sequence: CDR1 SQVTM, CDR2 ANQGSEA. CDR3 DNA sequence: TGCAGCGCAGAAGTGGGACGTGTGGGAAACACCGGGGAGCTGTTTTTT. Its translation is CSAEVGRVGNTGELFF.

In its sample, this clonotype was seen many times. This chain links TRBV2 with TRBJ2-5, with unresolved D. This CDR3 region has 14 residues. Germline V CDR1 and CDR2: SNHLY, FYNNEI. V lost 6 bases and J lost 1, with 12 bases in between. As DNA, the CDR3 is TGTGCCAGCAGCTCCCGACGATTCCAAGAGACCCAGTACTTC. It translates to CASSSRRFQETQYF. Together with reference TRBV2 and TRBJ2-5, the CDR3 gives the full variable domain: EPEVTQTPSHQVTQMGQEVILRCVPISNHLYFYWYRQILGQKVEFLVSFYNNEISEKSEIFDDQFSVERPDGSNFTLKIRSTKLEDSAMYFCASSSRRFQETQYFGPGTRLLVL.

The V call is TRBV11-2, the J call TRBJ2-7; D is unclear. This CDR3 is 14 amino acids long. Deletions cut 3 bases from V and 0 bases from J, with 9 bases between. CDR1 SGHAT and CDR2 FQNNGV come from the germline V gene. This CDR3 reads CASSFLESSYEQYF. For the CDR3, the DNA is TGTGCCAGCAGCTTCTTAGAGAGCTCCTACGAGCAGTACTTC.

Worth noting for this clonotype: At one end the junction does not follow the germline gene, possibly because of a read error. The V gene is TRBV5-1, the J gene TRBJ2-7; no clear D gene. CDR1 is SGHRS and CDR2 is YFSETQ in the germline V gene. The CDR3 contains 14 residues. The CDR3 loop is CASSLVVAPYGQYF. In nucleotides, the CDR3 is TGCGCCAGCAGCTTGGTGGTGGCCCCCTACGGGCAGTACTTC.

Points on this clonotype: The junction departs from the called germline gene at one end, perhaps through a read error. The CDR3 nucleotides read TGCGCCAACAGCCAAGGAGATTCGACTAGCGGGGGCCCTAGCTCCTACGAGCAGTACTTC. It is translated as CANSQGDSTSGGPSSYEQYF. The chain uses TRBV4-3 and TRBJ2-7; 12 nucleotides match TRBD2. CDR1 and CDR2 (germline): LGHNA, YSLEER. This CDR3 region has 20 residues.

The chain has TRBV24-1 and TRBJ2-5, with D perhaps being TRBD1 or TRBD2 (5 bases each). The V gene's germline CDR1 is KGHDR and CDR2 SFDVKD. The CDR3 runs 16 residues. Trimming took 4 bases from V and 1 from J, leaving 15 bases between them. This chain's CDR3 is CATSDPLRGVQETQYF. For the CDR3, the DNA is TGTGCCACCAGTGACCCCTTAAGAGGGGTCCAAGAGACCCAGTACTTC.

The J gene is TRBJ2-7, the V gene TRBV20-1; TRBD2 matches 14 bases. With 6 bases clipped from V and 7 bases from J, the junction kept 14 bases outside the gene matches. This CDR3 is built from 16 residues. Per germline, CDR1 DFQATT and CDR2 SNEGSKA (reference sequence). CDR3: CSASFGTSGRGWEQYF. CDR3 coding DNA: TGCAGTGCCTCGTTCGGGACTAGCGGGAGAGGTTGGGAGCAGTACTTC.

In its sample, this clonotype was seen once. This may be a read error: a much more frequent sequence differs by one nucleotide. The V and J genes are TRBV20-1 and TRBJ1-2; a weak D match, TRBD1 (5 bases). This CDR3 has 13 amino acids. Looked up from germline, CDR1 is DFQATT and CDR2 is SNEGSKA (reference sequence). CDR3 bases: TGCAGTGCTGGAGACGGAAAGGGGCATGGCTACACCTTC. Amino acids: CSAGDGKGHGYTF.

This clonotype was picked up one time. The chain couples TRBV18 to TRBJ2-7, with 9 bases lining up with TRBD1. The CDR3 totals 16 residues. J was trimmed by 2 bases and V by 4 bases; bases with no gene match: 9. Germline-derived CDR1 and CDR2 are KGHSH and LQKENI. The CDR3 DNA reads as TGTGCCAGCTCACGCACAGGACAGGGGACACCCTACGAGCAGTACTTC. It codes for CASSRTGQGTPYEQYF.

This clonotype was recorded a few times. The chain uses TRBV18 and TRBJ2-5; D is undetermined. V lost 1 base to trimming and J lost 3 bases, with 6 bases between them. Germline loops: CDR1 KGHSH, CDR2 LQKENI. This CDR3 is built from 13 residues. The CDR3 sequence: CASSPREKETQYF. The CDR3 DNA sequence: TGTGCCAGCTCACCACGGGAAAAAGAGACCCAGTACTTC.

In the case of this clonotype: The junction departs from the called germline gene at one end, perhaps through a read error. V usage is TRBV6-4 and J usage is TRBJ2-1; TRBD1 matches 7 bases. Germline CDR1 and CDR2: MRHNA and SNTAGT. The CDR3 extends over 15 amino acids. CDR3 amino acids: CASSGFDRVYNEQLF. The DNA of the CDR3 is TGTGCCAGCAGTGGGTTCGACAGGGTCTACAATGAGCAGCTCTTC.

This clonotype has a handful of counts. The chain joins TRBV4-3 to TRBJ2-7, with D unresolved. The CDR3 loop spans 15 amino acids. Trimming removed 0 bases at V and 2 bases at J, with 11 bases between. From germline, CDR1 is LGHNA and CDR2 YSLEER. The CDR3 here is CASSQERLGPYEQYF. CDR3 DNA sequence: TGCGCCAGCAGCCAAGAGAGGCTGGGTCCCTACGAGCAGTACTTC.

This clonotype was seen a few times. V usage is TRBV3-1 and J usage is TRBJ1-5; 7 bases align to TRBD1. Germline CDR1 and CDR2: LGHDT and YNNKEL (reference sequence). J lost 5 bases, V lost 4 bases, and 5 bases had no gene match. The CDR3 is 14 residues long. CDR3 sequence reads: CASSLRGSDQPQHF. In DNA, the CDR3 is TGTGCCAGCAGCCTCAGGGGGTCCGATCAGCCCCAGCATTTT.

The CDR3 sequence: CASSAPGGIHTDTQYF. CDR3 nucleotides: TGTGCCAGCAGCGCCCCGGGAGGAATCCACACAGATACGCAGTATTTT. This rearrangement joins TRBV9 to TRBJ2-3, with 7 positions matching TRBD2. The V and J ends lost 3 bases and 2 bases, in that order; junction bases with no gene match: 9. The CDR3 is 16 residues long. Germline V lookup: CDR1 SGDLS, CDR2 YYNGEE.

This sequence joins TRBV12-3 or TRBV12-4 and TRBJ2-1, with D perhaps TRBD1 or TRBD2 (5 bases each). The V end lost 0 bases, the J end lost 4 bases, and 10 bases lay between the germline ends. This CDR3 has 15 residues. CDR3 nucleotides: TGTGCCAGCAGTTTAGCGGGGGTGGGATACAATGAGCAGTTCTTC. Its translation: CASSLAGVGYNEQFF.

CDR3 nucleotides: TGTGCCAGCAGTGCCTCCGGGACAGTGACCACTGAAGCTTTCTTT. This encodes CASSASGTVTTEAFF. The rearrangement uses TRBV12-3 or TRBV12-4 and TRBJ1-1; the match to TRBD1 covers 7 bases. The CDR3 has 15 residues. With V trimmed by 5 bases and J by 4 bases, 10 bases remained unmatched.

The CDR3 protein is CASRPTGRSTEAFF. The CDR3 DNA reads TGTGCCAGCAGGCCCACAGGGAGGTCCACTGAAGCTTTCTTT. V usage is TRBV6-2 or TRBV6-3 and J usage is TRBJ1-1; D may be TRBD1 (6 bases). Per germline, CDR1 MNHEY and CDR2 SVGEGT. V lost 6 bases and J lost 4, with 15 bases in between. This CDR3 region has 14 residues.

This clonotype was counted a few times. This chain uses TRBV7-2 with TRBJ2-1, with 10 bases fitting TRBD2. V lost 4 bases to trimming and J lost 0 bases; unmatched junction nucleotides: 3. In germline, CDR1 is SGHTA, CDR2 FQGNSA. CDR3 length equals 16 residues. The CDR3 region is CASSSSGGLSYNEQFF. The CDR3, as DNA: TGTGCCAGCAGCTCTAGCGGGGGCCTCTCCTACAATGAGCAGTTCTTC.

This clonotype turned up a few times. This chain links TRBV7-2 with TRBJ2-1; D remains unclear. Per germline, CDR1 SGHTA and CDR2 FQGNSA. CDR3 size: 14 residues. Between the trimmed V and J ends, which lost 6 bases and 0 bases, there was a span of 9 bases. The DNA for the CDR3 is TGTGCCAGCAGATCGACCAGCTCCTACAATGAGCAGTTCTTC. Protein sequence: CASRSTSSYNEQFF.